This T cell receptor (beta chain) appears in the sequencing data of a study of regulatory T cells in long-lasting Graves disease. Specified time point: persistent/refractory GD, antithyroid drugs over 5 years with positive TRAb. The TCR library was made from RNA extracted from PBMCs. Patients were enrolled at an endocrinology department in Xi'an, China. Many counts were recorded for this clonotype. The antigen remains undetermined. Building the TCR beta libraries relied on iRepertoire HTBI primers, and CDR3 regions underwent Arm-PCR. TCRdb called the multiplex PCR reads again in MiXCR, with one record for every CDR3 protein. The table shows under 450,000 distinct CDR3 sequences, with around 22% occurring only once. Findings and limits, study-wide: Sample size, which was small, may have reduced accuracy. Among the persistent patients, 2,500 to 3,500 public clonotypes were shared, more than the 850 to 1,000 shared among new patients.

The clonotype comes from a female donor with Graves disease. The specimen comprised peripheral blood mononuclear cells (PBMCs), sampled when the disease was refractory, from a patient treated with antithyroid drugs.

CDR3 coding DNA: TGTGCCAGCAGCGTCAGGGGGCTTATCGATAATTCACCCCTCCACTTT. It encodes CASSVRGLIDNSPLHF. This chain joins TRBV2 and TRBJ1-6; 8 bases align to TRBD1. The J segment lost 5 bases and the V segment lost 6 bases, leaving 9 bases of the junction unmatched. In germline, CDR1 is SNHLY, CDR2 FYNNEI. This CDR3 comprises 16 residues.